The 10 T cell receptor beta chains below come from one sample, sequenced in a study of shared T cell receptors in the human thymus. Data came from immunoSEQ multiplex PCR; TCRdb stores just in-frame clones and leaves some out. The sample lists approximately 760,000 clones; 70% to 90% were seen once. These data also featured in a second study, about human thymus T cells.

The sequencing sample was made of thymocytes. Every receptor here comes from a girl under three years old with a congenital heart defect.

The rearrangement joins TRBV4-3 to TRBJ1-1, with D possibly being TRBD1 (6 bases). CDR1 and CDR2 (germline): LGHNA, YSLEER. V was trimmed by 3 bases and J by 2 bases, leaving 16 bases between them. This CDR3 has 16 residues. In DNA, the CDR3 is TGCGCCAGCAGCCAGATGGGGGCAGGGGATAACACTGAAGCTTTCTTT. This translates into CASSQMGAGDNTEAFF.

In its sample, this clone was seen once. The chain has TRBV29-1 and TRBJ2-1, with TRBD2 identical over 10 bases. The germline V gene encodes CDR1 SQVTM and CDR2 ANQGSEA. The V segment lost 0 bases and the J segment 2 bases; nucleotides outside the gene matches: 4. The CDR3 covers 16 residues. The CDR3 loop is CSVEEVGLAAYNEQFF. The CDR3 DNA sequence: TGCAGCGTTGAAGAGGTCGGACTAGCGGCCTACAATGAGCAGTTCTTC.

The V and J genes are TRBV18 and TRBJ1-2, with D possibly TRBD1 on 6 matching bases. V was cut by 5 bases and J by 6 bases, with 13 bases left in between. The CDR3 has 13 residues. Germline V gene lookup returns CDR1 KGHSH and CDR2 LQKENI. CDR3 residues: CASSARHRDGYTF. The CDR3 DNA reads TGTGCCAGCTCAGCCCGGCACAGGGATGGCTACACCTTC. Combining the CDR3 with reference TRBV18 and TRBJ1-2 gives the whole variable domain NAGVMQNPRHLVRRRGQEARLRCSPMKGHSHVYWYRQLPEEGLKFMVYLQKENIIDESGMPKERFSAEFPKEGPSILRIQQVVRGDSAAYFCASSARHRDGYTFGSGTRLTVV.

This clone was observed a handful of times. This rearrangement joins TRBV5-8 to TRBJ1-3; unclear D gene. V was clipped by 1 base and J by 3 bases, with 17 bases between them. CDR3 size: 17 residues. Germline V lookup: CDR1 SGHTS, CDR2 YDEGEE. The DNA for the CDR3 is TGTGCCAGCAGCTTGTGTATGGACTACTCTTTTGGAAACACCATATATTTT. It specifies CASSLCMDYSFGNTIYF.

V is TRBV14 and J is TRBJ2-7, with a possible D match to TRBD1 (5 bases). The CDR3 extends over 13 amino acids. Trimming removed 4 bases at V and 4 bases at J, with 11 bases between. CDR1 and CDR2 from the germline V gene are SGHDN and FVKESK. DNA of the CDR3: TGTGCCAGCAGCCCACTCGCAGGGTACGAGCAGTACTTC. It yields the protein CASSPLAGYEQYF.

The chain carries TRBV28 and TRBJ2-5, with D possibly being TRBD1 (5 bases). Germline assignment: CDR1 MDHEN and CDR2 SYDVKM. This CDR3 is 14 amino acids long. V gave up 8 bases and J gave up 5 bases, with 18 bases separating them. The CDR3, as DNA: TGTGCCAGCGGACAAATGTGGGTGGGGGAGACCCAGTACTTC. Translation: CASGQMWVGETQYF.

Points on this clone: The same CDR3 is also encoded by other DNA sequences in this sample. The chain carries TRBV19 and TRBJ1-2; 7 bases fit TRBD1. With 3 bases clipped from V and 2 bases from J, the junction kept 6 bases outside the gene matches. The CDR3 is 15 residues long. Germline V gene sequence: CDR1 LNHDA, CDR2 SQIVND (reference sequence). Written as DNA, the CDR3 is TGTGCCAGTAGTATCGGGGCAGGGGGAAACTATGGCTACACCTTC. As protein: CASSIGAGGNYGYTF.

As for this clone: The germline gene is not matched at one end of the junction; a read error may be the cause. The sample contains more than one DNA sequence encoding this CDR3. The rearrangement joins TRBV5-4 to TRBJ1-6, with D perhaps TRBD1 (6 bases). Per the germline V gene, CDR1 is SGHNT and CDR2 is YYREEE (reference sequence). The CDR3 has 16 amino acids. The CDR3 bases are TGTGCCAGCAGCTGGGGGGGTTCAGGGGCAAATTCCCCCCTCCACTTT. As protein: CASSWGGSGANSPLHF.

The chain carries TRBV5-6 and TRBJ2-1; 8 nucleotides agree with TRBD1. Germline loops: CDR1 SGHDT, CDR2 YYEEEE. With V trimmed by 1 base and J by 8 bases, 11 bases remained unmatched. There are 16 residues in the CDR3. CDR3 DNA: TGTGCCAGCAGCTTGCAGGGCAGGGGGCGCGTTTATGAGCAGTTCTTC. It codes for CASSLQGRGRVYEQFF.

In its sample, this clone was seen once. This chain connects TRBV6-1 to TRBJ2-7; the match to TRBD1 covers 7 bases. The CDR3 extends over 19 amino acids. The germline V gene has CDR1 MNHNS and CDR2 SASEGT. After removal of 1 base from V and 7 bases from J, the junction contained 22 bases not matched to a gene. The CDR3 coding sequence is TGTGCCAGCAGTGAAGGTCCGGTTTTCTGGGACAGTGGATTGCGGGAGCAGTACTTC. This translates into CASSEGPVFWDSGLREQYF.